Given below is one TCR beta chain in context. Making the TCR beta cDNA relied on 5'RACE template switching with UMIs. For each CDR3 protein, TCRdb gives one entry from its re-call of the 5' RACE reads, without DNA. This sample's table reports 200,000 to 300,000 distinct CDR3 sequences. The sample comes from a study of T cells expressing NK-cell markers. At the level of the study: HCMV seropositivity marked most of the eight sequenced donors; one was seronegative.

Sequencing used blood T cells: a sorted CD56 or NKG2C T cell subset, CD4+ or CD8+ T cells, or bulk PBMC T cells (not recorded which). The origin of this receptor is a woman aged 18 to 75 in good health.

The CDR3 spells CASSLWQDQETQYF. V is TRBV12-3 or TRBV12-4 and J is TRBJ2-5. The CDR3 spans 14 residues.